The 3 T cell receptor beta chains given below trace back to one sample, sequenced in a study of blood T cells in healthy people across ages. The use of a sample-barcoded 5' primer and a J-beta primer mix characterized a second PCR of about 7 to 12 cycles. TCRdb reprocessed the 5' RACE reads with MiXCR, giving one entry per CDR3 protein. Of around 320,000 distinct CDR3 sequences in the sample, around 29% were seen once. The sequenced sample was blood. These receptors all come from a woman in her 70s in good health.

J is TRBJ2-1 and V is TRBV3-1; weak D call: TRBD2 (6 bases). Germline loops: CDR1 LGHDT, CDR2 YNNKEL (reference sequence). This CDR3 is 16 amino acids long. The germline V and J ends were trimmed by 4 bases and 2 bases, with 15 bases remaining between them. The CDR3 DNA follows: TGTGCCAGCAGCCGAGAAGGAGGGGCGACCTACAATGAGCAGTTCTTC. Amino acids: CASSREGGATYNEQFF.

This clonotype was seen a handful of times. This chain connects TRBV7-2 to TRBJ1-5, with D uncertain. The CDR3 is 15 residues long. V was trimmed by 5 bases and J by 2 bases, leaving 13 bases between them. Germline CDR1 SGHTA, CDR2 FQGNSA. The DNA of the CDR3 is TGTGCCAGCAGCCTAGACCGAGCTGGCAATCAGCCCCAGCATTTT. This sequence encodes CASSLDRAGNQPQHF.

The V call is TRBV5-1, the J call TRBJ1-1; D possibly corresponds to TRBD1 (6 bases). The CDR3 is 14 amino acids. The germline gives CDR1 SGHRS, CDR2 YFSETQ. Trimming stripped 6 bases from V and 0 bases from J, with 12 bases between. CDR3 region: CASTPDRMNTEAFF. The CDR3 nucleotides read TGCGCCAGCACCCCGGACAGAATGAACACTGAAGCTTTCTTT.